This passage covers 30 T cell receptor beta chains from one sample sequenced in a study of T cells in Graves' hyperthyroidism and ophthalmopathy. TCR beta CDR3 region amplification was performed from RNA transcripts. TCR CDR3 regions were first amplified by RT-PCR with HTBI primers. TCRdb passed the multiplex PCR reads through MiXCR, listing each CDR3 protein once. The repertoire holds approximately 400,000 distinct CDR3 sequences, with around 14% as singletons. The sample consisted of blood. These receptors all come from a woman aged 18-29 years with Graves' hyperthyroidism.

This clonotype was found many times. The chain carries TRBV5-6 and TRBJ1-6, with a weak D call TRBD1 (5 bases). V was cut by 4 bases and J by 1 base, with 9 bases left in between. CDR1 is SGHDT and CDR2 is YYEEEE in the germline V gene. The CDR3 sequence is 15 residues long. The DNA for the CDR3 is TGTGCCAGCAGCCCCGGACATTCCTATAATTCACCCCTCCACTTT. Amino acid sequence: CASSPGHSYNSPLHF.

This clonotype was seen ten or more times. The chain combines TRBV12-3 or TRBV12-4 with TRBJ2-3; TRBD2 matches 14 bases. The trim removed 6 bases at V and 4 bases at J, leaving 9 bases unmatched. The CDR3 totals 17 residues. CDR3 sequence: CASSSGTSGSWADTQYF. The CDR3, as DNA: TGTGCCAGCAGCTCCGGGACTAGCGGGAGTTGGGCAGATACGCAGTATTTT.

This clonotype was detected ten times or more. V and J are TRBV30 and TRBJ2-5, with D possibly being TRBD2 (7 bases). Germline CDR1 GTSNPN, CDR2 SVGIG (reference sequence). This CDR3 is built from 14 residues. V shed 5 bases and J shed 5 bases, with 18 bases lying between them. The CDR3, as DNA: TGTGCCTGGGAGTGGGGGGGGGCGGGGGAGACCCAGTACTTC. It specifies CAWEWGGAGETQYF.

There are many counts of this clonotype. The rearrangement links TRBV20-1 to TRBJ1-6, with no clear D. The CDR3 extends over 16 amino acids. Germline assignment: CDR1 DFQATT and CDR2 SNEGSKA (reference sequence). The V gene lost 0 bases and the J gene lost 2 bases, with 11 bases spanning the gap. The CDR3 DNA reads TGCAGTGCTAGAGATCGAGAGGAAACCTATAATTCACCCCTCCACTTT. Translated: CSARDREETYNSPLHF.

There are many counts of this clonotype. The chain is built from TRBV7-2 and TRBJ2-3; TRBD2 matches at 12 bases. V shed 5 bases, J shed 2 bases, and the junction held 5 bases outside the gene matches. Germline V gene lookup returns CDR1 SGHTA and CDR2 FQGNSA. This CDR3 is 16 amino acids long. The DNA of the CDR3 is TGTGCCAGCAGCAACGGACTAGCGGGAAACACAGATACGCAGTATTTT. Residues: CASSNGLAGNTDTQYF. Combining the CDR3 with reference TRBV7-2 and TRBJ2-3 gives the whole variable domain GAGVSQSPSNKVTEKGKDVELRCDPISGHTALYWYRQSLGQGLEFLIYFQGNSAPDKSGLPSDRFSAERTGGSVSTLTIQRTQQEDSAVYLCASSNGLAGNTDTQYFGPGTRLTVL.

This clonotype has at least ten counts. The chain recombines TRBV12-3 or TRBV12-4 with TRBJ1-5, with 7 bases matching TRBD1. The length of the CDR3 is 16 residues. The V and J ends lost 6 bases and 9 bases, in that order; junction bases with no gene match: 17. In DNA, the CDR3 is TGTGCCAGCAGCCCGTCGGCAGGGGGTTTTGGGGGGCCCCAGCATTTT. Translation: CASSPSAGGFGGPQHF.

This clonotype showed up many times. This chain connects TRBV20-1 to TRBJ2-1; 10 nucleotides agree with TRBD2. Trimming at V came to 0 bases and at J to 6 bases, leaving 8 bases not matched to a gene. Germline V lookup: CDR1 DFQATT, CDR2 SNEGSKA (reference sequence). This CDR3 comprises 16 residues. The CDR3 sequence: CSARDRASGRVNEQFF. The CDR3 coding sequence is TGCAGTGCTAGAGATCGGGCTAGCGGGAGAGTCAATGAGCAGTTCTTC.

V and J are TRBV6-1 and TRBJ1-5, with 10 positions matching TRBD1. Germline V lookup: CDR1 MNHNS, CDR2 SASEGT. This CDR3 has 17 residues. The trim removed 4 bases at V and 3 bases at J, leaving 9 bases unmatched. CDR3 DNA: TGTGCCAGCAGTGCCCCCGGGACAGGGGACGACAATCAGCCCCAGCATTTT. Translating gives CASSAPGTGDDNQPQHF.

The CDR3 nucleotides are TGTGCCAGCAGTCCCGGACTAGCGAGAGGTGAGCAGTTCTTC. It is translated as CASSPGLARGEQFF. This chain links TRBV6-2 or TRBV6-3 with TRBJ2-1; 9 bases are shared with TRBD2. V lost 5 bases and J lost 9; bases outside the gene matches: 8. The length of the CDR3 is 14 residues. Germline assignment: CDR1 MNHEY and CDR2 SVGEGT.

This clonotype was recorded at least ten times. The V call is TRBV27, the J call TRBJ2-1, with a tentative D call TRBD2 (6 bases). This CDR3 is 16 amino acids long. The V gene's germline CDR1 is MNHEY and CDR2 SMNVEV (reference sequence). V lost 1 base, J lost 7 bases, and 17 bases lay in between. CDR3 sequence (DNA): TGTGCCAGCAGTTTATGGGGAGCGGGTACGGAAAATGAGCAGTTCTTC. As protein: CASSLWGAGTENEQFF.

In its sample, this clonotype was seen many times. The genes are TRBV20-1 and TRBJ2-7; 10 bases match TRBD1. The germline V gene has CDR1 DFQATT and CDR2 SNEGSKA (reference sequence). The J segment lost 5 bases and the V segment lost 6 bases, leaving 10 bases of the junction unmatched. This CDR3 is 14 amino acids long. The CDR3 region has the DNA TGCAGTGCCTGGGGGGTGGGACAGGGGAACGAGCAGTACTTC. This gives the protein CSAWGVGQGNEQYF.

The CDR3 region has the DNA TGTGCCATCAGTCGACTAGCGGGGGCCGATTACACAGATACGCAGTATTTT. It translates to CAISRLAGADYTDTQYF. V usage is TRBV10-3 and J usage is TRBJ2-3, with TRBD2 matching over 12 bases. Trimming at V came to 5 bases and at J to 2 bases, leaving 8 bases not matched to a gene. Germline CDR1 ENHRY, CDR2 SYGVKD. This CDR3 spans 17 amino acids.

Worth noting for this clonotype: Since a much larger clone is just one base distant, this may be a read error. The chain links TRBV29-1 to TRBJ1-1; D gene unclear. Trimming left V 6 bases short and J 7 bases short, with 3 bases between. The CDR3 runs to 8 residues. Per germline, CDR1 SQVTM and CDR2 ANQGSEA. The CDR3 loop reads CSVSEAFF. CDR3 nucleotide sequence: TGCAGCGTGAGTGAAGCTTTCTTT.

This clonotype has at least ten counts. The chain couples TRBV28 to TRBJ1-5; no clear D gene. V was shortened by 6 bases and J by 0 bases, with 6 bases between the two germline ends. Germline V CDR1 and CDR2: MDHEN, SYDVKM. The CDR3 length is 13 residues. CDR3 sequence: CASSHYSNQPQHF. The CDR3 region has the DNA TGTGCCAGCAGCCACTATAGCAATCAGCCCCAGCATTTT. The variable domain in full, with the rest retrieved from reference TRBV28 and TRBJ1-5, is DVKVTQSSRYLVKRTGEKVFLECVQDMDHENMFWYRQDPGLGLRLIYFSYDVKMKEKGDIPEGYSVSREKKERFSLILESASTNQTSMYLCASSHYSNQPQHFGDGTRLSIL.

Many counts were recorded for this clonotype. This chain joins TRBV20-1 and TRBJ2-5, with TRBD1 identical over 7 bases. The V segment lost 0 bases and the J segment 5 bases; nucleotides outside the gene matches: 12. The germline CDR1 and CDR2 sequences are DFQATT and SNEGSKA (reference sequence). There are 16 residues in the CDR3. The CDR3 loop reads CSARDRHRGLMETQYF. CDR3 DNA sequence: TGCAGTGCTAGAGATCGGCACAGGGGATTGATGGAGACCCAGTACTTC.

A few counts support this clonotype. J is TRBJ1-4 and V is TRBV9; D call uncertain. CDR3 length: 15 residues. Germline V gene sequence: CDR1 SGDLS, CDR2 YYNGEE. V was shortened by 4 bases and J by 0 bases, with 10 bases between the two germline ends. Here the CDR3 reads CASSPEDATNEKLFF. CDR3 DNA: TGTGCCAGCAGCCCTGAAGACGCAACTAATGAAAAACTGTTTTTT.

This clonotype appeared once. Written as DNA, the CDR3 is TGCAGTGCATCGGACAGGGGCTCTAGCACAGATACGCAGTATTTT. Translation: CSASDRGSSTDTQYF. The chain employs TRBV20-1 and TRBJ2-3; the match to TRBD1 covers 9 bases. The CDR3 is 15 amino acids. The V segment lost 6 bases and the J segment 0 bases; nucleotides outside the gene matches: 7. Germline-derived CDR1 and CDR2 are DFQATT and SNEGSKA (reference sequence).

This clonotype occurred many times. V and J are TRBV29-1 and TRBJ2-7, with 10 nucleotides matching TRBD2. Germline CDR1 reads SQVTM; CDR2 reads ANQGSEA. This CDR3 spans 13 amino acids. J gave up 2 bases and V 7 bases, and 5 bases lay outside the gene matches. CDR3 sequence: CSAASGSTYEQYF. The CDR3 DNA sequence: TGCAGCGCAGCTAGCGGGAGTACCTACGAGCAGTACTTC.

This clonotype has at least ten counts. The chain recombines TRBV5-5 with TRBJ1-6; unclear D gene. Deletions cut 3 bases from V and 7 bases from J, with 8 bases between. Looked up from germline, CDR1 is SGHKS and CDR2 is YYEKEE (reference sequence). CDR3 length equals 13 residues. CDR3 sequence (DNA): TGTGCCAGCAGCTCCTTGTGGAATTCACCCCTCCACTTT. Translation gives CASSSLWNSPLHF. Full variable domain (remainder filled in from reference TRBV5-5 and TRBJ1-6): DAGVTQSPTHLIKTRGQQVTLRCSPISGHKSVSWYQQVLGQGPQFIFQYYEKEERGRGNFPDRFSARQFPNYSSELNVNALLLGDSALYLCASSSLWNSPLHFGNGTRLTVT.

This clonotype was counted many times. The chain has TRBV7-2 and TRBJ2-7; unclear D gene. The CDR3 extends over 12 amino acids. Germline CDR1 SGHTA, CDR2 FQGNSA. Trimming took off 3 bases at V and 3 bases at J, with 6 bases between the two ends. The CDR3 reads CASSFHIYEQYF. The CDR3, as DNA: TGTGCCAGCAGCTTCCATATCTACGAGCAGTACTTC. The variable domain in full, completed from reference TRBV7-2 and TRBJ2-7, reads GAGVSQSPSNKVTEKGKDVELRCDPISGHTALYWYRQSLGQGLEFLIYFQGNSAPDKSGLPSDRFSAERTGGSVSTLTIQRTQQEDSAVYLCASSFHIYEQYFGPGTRLTVT.

This clonotype was seen a handful of times. V is TRBV3-1 and J is TRBJ2-1; TRBD2 agrees at 8 bases. The CDR3 consists of 16 residues. The trim removed 5 bases at V and 8 bases at J, leaving 14 bases unmatched. Germline CDR1 reads LGHDT; CDR2 reads YNNKEL (reference sequence). In DNA form, the CDR3 reads TGTGCCAGCAGCTTCCGGGGGGGTAGCTTGGGCCATGAGCAGTTCTTC. This gives the protein CASSFRGGSLGHEQFF.

Ten or more counts support this clonotype. The chain uses TRBV30 and TRBJ1-5, with D uncertain. The V gene lost 0 bases and the J gene lost 3 bases, with 12 bases spanning the gap. Germline V gives CDR1 GTSNPN, CDR2 SVGIG (reference sequence). This CDR3 contains 15 residues. The CDR3 loop reads CAWSVTGNFNQPQHF. The CDR3 coding sequence is TGTGCCTGGAGTGTAACCGGGAATTTCAATCAGCCCCAGCATTTT. Full variable domain (remainder filled in from reference TRBV30 and TRBJ1-5): SQTIHQWPATLVQPVGSPLSLECTVEGTSNPNLYWYRQAAGRGLQLLFYSVGIGQISSEVPQNLSASRPQDRQFILSSKKLLLSDSGFYLCAWSVTGNFNQPQHFGDGTRLSIL.

This clonotype was counted many times. The CDR3 loop reads CASSQRGADTQYF. In DNA form, the CDR3 reads TGTGCCAGCAGTCAAAGGGGGGCAGATACGCAGTATTTT. The chain recombines TRBV7-2 with TRBJ2-3, with D perhaps assigned TRBD1 or TRBD2 (6 bases each). V shed 6 bases and J shed 4 bases, with 11 bases lying between them. The CDR3 is 13 amino acids. CDR1 SGHTA and CDR2 FQGNSA come from the germline V gene.

In this sample, this clonotype turned up many times. The chain uses TRBV12-5 and TRBJ2-3; TRBD2 aligns across 11 bases. The CDR3 is made up of 17 amino acids. The trim removed 3 bases at V and 2 bases at J, leaving 7 bases unmatched. Germline V gives CDR1 LGHNT, CDR2 FRNRAP. CDR3 coding DNA: TGTGCTAGTGGTTTCGGCGGGACTAGCGGTTCCACAGATACGCAGTATTTT. Translation: CASGFGGTSGSTDTQYF.

The chain is built from TRBV19 and TRBJ2-7, with TRBD2 matching 10 bases. Per germline, CDR1 LNHDA and CDR2 SQIVND (reference sequence). After removal of 10 bases from V and 2 bases from J, the junction contained 5 bases not matched to a gene. CDR3 length: 13 residues. In nucleotides, the CDR3 is TGTGCCACCCGGACTAGCGGTACCTACGAGCAGTACTTC. Translating gives CATRTSGTYEQYF.

In regard to this clonotype: Since a much larger clone is just one base distant, this may be a read error. V and J are TRBV3-1 and TRBJ2-2, with 9 bases fitting TRBD1. This CDR3 comprises 12 residues. The V and J ends lost 7 bases and 14 bases, in that order; junction bases with no gene match: 8. Germline CDR1 reads LGHDT; CDR2 reads YNNKEL (reference sequence). The DNA for the CDR3 is TGTGCCAGCACGTCCGGGACAGGGACCCTGTTTTTT. Translation: CASTSGTGTLFF.

The J gene is TRBJ2-1, the V gene TRBV20-1, with D perhaps matching TRBD2 (6 bases). V lost 2 bases and J lost 10, with 12 bases in between. Germline assignment: CDR1 DFQATT and CDR2 SNEGSKA (reference sequence). The length of the CDR3 is 12 residues. The CDR3 nucleotides read TGCAGTGCTAGACTCATAGGACTAGAGCAGTTCTTC. As protein: CSARLIGLEQFF.

The chain has TRBV14 and TRBJ2-6; 12 bases match TRBD1. The junction had 4 bases not matched to a gene; V was cut back by 4 bases and J by 0 bases. The V gene's germline CDR1 is SGHDN and CDR2 FVKESK. The CDR3 contains 18 residues. CDR3 sequence (DNA): TGTGCCAGCAGCCGTGGGACAGGGGGCGTCTCTGGGGCCAACGTCCTGACTTTC. It is translated as CASSRGTGGVSGANVLTF.

The table lists this clonotype with many counts. The chain uses TRBV20-1 and TRBJ1-2; weak D call: TRBD1 (5 bases). The V end was cut by 6 bases, the J end by 4 bases, with 12 bases between. The CDR3 contains 12 residues. Germline loops: CDR1 DFQATT, CDR2 SNEGSKA (reference sequence). This CDR3 is CSARDGPYGYTF. Here the CDR3 DNA reads TGCAGTGCCAGGGACGGCCCCTATGGCTACACCTTC.

This clonotype was seen just once. V and J are TRBV9 and TRBJ2-3; maybe TRBD1 (6 bases). The V gene's germline CDR1 is SGDLS and CDR2 YYNGEE. Between the trimmed V and J ends, which lost 4 bases and 0 bases, there was a span of 15 bases. The length of the CDR3 is 16 residues. The CDR3 DNA is TGTGCCAGCAGCACTCACAGGGCTTCTAGCACAGATACGCAGTATTTT. Protein sequence: CASSTHRASSTDTQYF.